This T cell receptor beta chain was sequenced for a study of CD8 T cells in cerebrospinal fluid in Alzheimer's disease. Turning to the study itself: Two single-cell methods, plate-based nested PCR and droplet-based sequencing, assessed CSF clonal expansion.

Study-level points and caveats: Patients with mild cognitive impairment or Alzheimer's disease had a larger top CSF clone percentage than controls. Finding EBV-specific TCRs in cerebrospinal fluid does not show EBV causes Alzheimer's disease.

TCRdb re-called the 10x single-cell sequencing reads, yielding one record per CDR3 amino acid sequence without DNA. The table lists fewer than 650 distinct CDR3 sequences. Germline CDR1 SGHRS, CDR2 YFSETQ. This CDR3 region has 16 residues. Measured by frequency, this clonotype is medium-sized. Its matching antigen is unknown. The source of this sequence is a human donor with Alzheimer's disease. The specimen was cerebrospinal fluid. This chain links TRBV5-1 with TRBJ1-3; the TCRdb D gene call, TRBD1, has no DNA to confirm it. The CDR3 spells CASSLTGDRVYDTIYF.